The T cell receptor beta chain under discussion was sequenced for a study of beta chain features in type 1 diabetes. Study background: Healthy donors resembled patients in age, gender and cell yields.

CD45RO/CCR7/CD25/CD127/CD95/CD27 separated CD4+ naive, central memory, regulatory and stem cell-like memory cells by sorting. This clone was seen a few times. Its specificity is unknown. Study results and limitations: Shorter TCRB CDR3s, moderately but significantly so, were found in Type 1 diabetes patients in all four CD4+ subsets. Compared to healthy donors, patients appeared to have naive, central memory and Treg TCRB repertoires that were more alike.

What was sequenced were expressed TCRB transcripts, since all of the isolated RNA had been reverse transcribed. This table comes from immunoSEQ multiplex PCR, and its TCRdb copy is limited to in-frame clones, with some not included. This table has about 140,000 clones, less than 8.5% appearing once. The germline V and J ends were trimmed by 1 base and 5 bases, with 6 bases remaining between them. The CDR3 runs 11 residues. Germline V gene data show CDR1 as DFQATT and CDR2 as SNEGSKA (reference sequence). The chain employs TRBV20-1 and TRBJ2-7; D gene ambiguous. This receptor was taken from a woman aged 30 to 39 in good health. Specimen: central memory CD4+ T cells from blood. The CDR3 sequence: CSARVGDEQYF. CDR3 nucleotide sequence: TGCAGTGCTAGAGTGGGCGACGAGCAGTACTTC.